One sample yielded the 17 T cell receptor beta chains listed below, sequenced in a study of T cells in Graves' hyperthyroidism and ophthalmopathy. Amplified TCR beta CDR3 regions derived from RNA transcripts. First-round RT-PCR targeting the TCR CDR3 was performed with the HTBI primer set. TCRdb processed the multiplex PCR reads anew with MiXCR; each CDR3 protein has one entry. The sample includes 600,000 to 700,000 distinct CDR3 sequences, 45% of them seen just once. The specimen was peripheral blood or thyroid tissue (not recorded which). The receptors come from an adult man with Graves' disease, either hyperthyroidism or ophthalmopathy (not recorded which).

This clonotype has at least ten counts. The rearrangement joins TRBV25-1 to TRBJ1-4; unclear D gene. Looked up from germline, CDR1 is MGHDK and CDR2 is SYGVNS. The CDR3 length is 15 residues. Between the trimmed V and J ends, which lost 3 bases and 3 bases, there was a span of 11 bases. The CDR3 protein is CASSDPFTANEKLFF. CDR3 sequence (DNA): TGTGCCAGCAGTGACCCGTTCACAGCTAATGAAAAACTGTTTTTT.

This clonotype has just a few counts. The V and J genes are TRBV5-8 and TRBJ1-1; 7 nucleotides agree with TRBD1. V shed 4 bases and J 4 bases; nucleotides not matched to a gene: 4. The CDR3 covers 13 residues. In germline, CDR1 is SGHTS, CDR2 YDEGEE. The chain's CDR3 is CASSLTGITEAFF. In DNA, the CDR3 is TGTGCCAGCAGCCTGACAGGGATCACTGAAGCTTTCTTT.

This clonotype was seen a few times. This rearrangement joins TRBV24-1 to TRBJ2-5; the D is unclear. Germline values: CDR1 KGHDR, CDR2 SFDVKD. Trimming took off 2 bases at V and 0 bases at J, with 3 bases between the two ends. This CDR3 is 13 amino acids long. The CDR3 nucleotides are TGTGCCACCAGTGATTGGTACCAAGAGACCCAGTACTTC. This codes for CATSDWYQETQYF.

The genes are TRBV15 and TRBJ2-5; the match to TRBD1 covers 11 bases. CDR3 length: 16 amino acids. Germline CDR1 and CDR2: LNHNV and YYDKDF (reference sequence). The junction had 10 bases not matched to a gene; V was cut back by 1 base and J by 9 bases. In DNA form, the CDR3 reads TGTGCCACCAGCAGAGCGGACAGGGGGCGATCTCAGCCCCAGTACTTC. Protein product: CATSRADRGRSQPQYF.

In this sample, this clonotype turned up once. The V gene is TRBV7-3, the J gene TRBJ1-2, with D maybe TRBD1 (5 bases). The CDR3 is made up of 16 amino acids. Trimming removed 5 bases at V and 4 bases at J, with 20 bases between. CDR1 is SGHTA, CDR2 FQGTGA, per germline. DNA of the CDR3: TGTGCCAGCAGCGACGGGACTAGCGGGCCCGGCTATGGCTACACCTTC. This encodes CASSDGTSGPGYGYTF. The variable domain in full, completed from reference TRBV7-3 and TRBJ1-2, reads GAGVSQTPSNKVTEKGKYVELRCDPISGHTALYWYRQSLGQGPEFLIYFQGTGAADDSGLPNDRFFAVRPEGSVSTLKIQRTERGDSAVYLCASSDGTSGPGYGYTFGSGTRLTVV.

This clonotype was observed at least ten times. The rearrangement links TRBV9 to TRBJ1-2; possibly TRBD1 for D (5 bases). The V end lost 0 bases, the J end lost 0 bases, and 9 bases lay between the germline ends. Germline values: CDR1 SGDLS, CDR2 YYNGEE. This CDR3 has 15 residues. The CDR3 here is CASSVESGPNYGYTF. The CDR3 coding sequence is TGTGCCAGCAGCGTAGAGTCAGGGCCTAACTATGGCTACACCTTC. The full variable domain, with the rest looked up from reference TRBV9 and TRBJ1-2, is DSGVTQTPKHLITATGQRVTLRCSPRSGDLSVYWYQQSLDQGLQFLIQYYNGEERAKGNILERFSAQQFPDLHSELNLSSLELGDSALYFCASSVESGPNYGYTFGSGTRLTVV.

This clonotype came up once. Written as DNA, the CDR3 is TGCGCCAGCAGCGCCGAGGAGGGGATTGCTGGAAACACCATATATTTT. This gives the protein CASSAEEGIAGNTIYF. The genes are TRBV5-1 and TRBJ1-3; a weak D match, TRBD1 (5 bases). Germline CDR1 SGHRS, CDR2 YFSETQ. The ends were cut back, 4 bases at V and 2 bases at J, with 16 bases in the middle. CDR3 length: 16 amino acids.

The rearrangement joins TRBV7-9 to TRBJ1-5; D gene uncertain. V was cut by 6 bases and J by 7 bases, with 16 bases left in between. CDR3 size: 14 residues. CDR1 and CDR2 from the germline V gene are SEHNR and FQNEAQ (reference sequence). In DNA, the CDR3 is TGTGCCAGCAGTGACCAGCCCCTTGAGCAGCCCCAGCATTTT. Translated, it gives CASSDQPLEQPQHF. Together with reference TRBV7-9 and TRBJ1-5, the CDR3 gives the full variable domain: DTGVSQNPRHKITKRGQNVTFRCDPISEHNRLYWYRQTLGQGPEFLTYFQNEAQLEKSRLLSDRFSAERPKGSFSTLEIQRTEQGDSAMYLCASSDQPLEQPQHFGDGTRLSIL.

This clonotype was found many times. The gene calls are TRBV20-1 and TRBJ2-7; a weak D match, TRBD2 (5 bases). This CDR3 has 13 amino acids. The germline CDR1 and CDR2 sequences are DFQATT and SNEGSKA (reference sequence). The V and J ends lost 0 bases and 3 bases respectively, with 9 bases between them. CDR3: CSARDRRDYEQYF. Here the CDR3 DNA reads TGCAGTGCTAGAGATCGACGGGACTACGAGCAGTACTTC.

At least ten counts were recorded for this clonotype. In DNA form, the CDR3 reads TGTGCCAGCAGTGAAGTCCGGTCGTTGGGCACTGAAGCTTTCTTT. This gives the protein CASSEVRSLGTEAFF. This chain uses TRBV2 with TRBJ1-1; no clear D gene. The CDR3 length is 15 residues. Trimming took 1 base from V and 4 from J, leaving 13 bases between them. Germline CDR1 SNHLY, CDR2 FYNNEI.

The chain joins TRBV7-2 to TRBJ2-6, with D possibly TRBD1 on 6 matching bases. This CDR3 has 16 residues. V gave up 4 bases and J gave up 2 bases, with 12 bases separating them. CDR1 and CDR2 from the germline V gene are SGHTA and FQGNSA. The CDR3 coding sequence is TGTGCCAGCAGCTCAGGGGCGCACGCTGGGGCCAACGTCCTGACTTTC. This gives the protein CASSSGAHAGANVLTF.

This clonotype was counted ten times or more. This sequence joins TRBV20-1 and TRBJ2-6; D is possibly TRBD1 (5 bases). V shed 6 bases and J shed 4 bases, with 13 bases lying between them. Germline loops: CDR1 DFQATT, CDR2 SNEGSKA (reference sequence). The CDR3 is 14 residues long. The CDR3, as DNA: TGCAGTGCCACAATAGGGGCGGGGGCCAACGTCCTGACTTTC. Its protein is CSATIGAGANVLTF.

The chain is built from TRBV20-1 and TRBJ1-4; D unclear. V shed 1 base and J shed 1 base, with 13 bases lying between them. The CDR3 spans 16 residues. From germline, CDR1 is DFQATT and CDR2 SNEGSKA (reference sequence). The CDR3 here is CSARASARLTNEKLFF. CDR3 DNA: TGCAGTGCTAGAGCCAGTGCCCGACTAACTAATGAAAAACTGTTTTTT.

This clonotype occurred a few times. The rearrangement links TRBV10-3 to TRBJ1-3; no firm D call. CDR3 length: 16 amino acids. V was clipped by 7 bases and J by 0 bases, with 16 bases between them. Germline V lookup: CDR1 ENHRY, CDR2 SYGVKD. In DNA form, the CDR3 reads TGTGCCATCACCCGAGATTTGCAAAGCTCTGGAAACACCATATATTTT. Encoded protein: CAITRDLQSSGNTIYF.

The chain employs TRBV7-9 and TRBJ1-4, with 12 bases that match TRBD1. The CDR3 is made up of 15 amino acids. The germline V gene encodes CDR1 SEHNR and CDR2 FQNEAQ (reference sequence). Trimming took 6 bases from V and 5 from J; bases not matched to a gene: 4. CDR3 sequence reads: CASRGTGGWNEKLFF. The CDR3 nucleotides are TGTGCCAGCAGGGGGACAGGGGGCTGGAATGAAAAACTGTTTTTT.

This clonotype was seen ten or more times. This CDR3 is CSARPPKGSNQPQHF. The CDR3 nucleotides are TGCAGTGCTAGACCCCCAAAGGGGAGCAATCAGCCCCAGCATTTT. This chain joins TRBV20-1 and TRBJ1-5; a possible D gene is TRBD1 (5 bases). This CDR3 has 15 residues. Trimming left V 2 bases short and J 1 base short, with 12 bases between. CDR1 is DFQATT and CDR2 is SNEGSKA in the germline V gene (reference sequence).

This clonotype appeared a few times. The CDR3, as DNA: TGTGCCAGCAAACAGAGAACCTCTGGGGCCAACGTCCTGACTTTC. It encodes CASKQRTSGANVLTF. The J gene is TRBJ2-6, the V gene TRBV27; no clear D gene. V lost 7 bases to trimming and J lost 0 bases, with 10 bases between them. The CDR3 extends over 15 amino acids. CDR1 and CDR2 (germline): MNHEY, SMNVEV (reference sequence). The variable domain in full, completed from reference TRBV27 and TRBJ2-6, reads EAQVTQNPRYLITVTGKKLTVTCSQNMNHEYMSWYRQDPGLGLRQIYYSMNVEVTDKGDVPEGYKVSRKEKRNFPLILESPSPNQTSLYFCASKQRTSGANVLTFGAGSRLTVL.